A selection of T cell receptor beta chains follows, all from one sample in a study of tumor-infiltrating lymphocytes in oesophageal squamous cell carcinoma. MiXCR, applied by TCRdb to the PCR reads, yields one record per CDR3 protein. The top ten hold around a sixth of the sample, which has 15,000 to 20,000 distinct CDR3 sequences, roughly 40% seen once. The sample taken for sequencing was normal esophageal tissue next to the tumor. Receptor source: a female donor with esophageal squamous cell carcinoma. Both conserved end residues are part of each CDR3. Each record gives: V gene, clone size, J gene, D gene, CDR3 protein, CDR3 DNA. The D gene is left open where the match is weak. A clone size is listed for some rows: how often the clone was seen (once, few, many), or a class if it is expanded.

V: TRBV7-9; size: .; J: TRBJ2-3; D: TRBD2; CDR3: CASRPGLAGGSDTQYF; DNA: TGTGCCAGCAGACCCGGACTAGCGGGAGGGTCCGATACGCAGTATTTT
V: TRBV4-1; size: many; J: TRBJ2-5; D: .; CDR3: CASSQDAGQEETQYF; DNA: TGCGCCAGCAGCCAAGATGCAGGGCAGGAAGAGACCCAGTACTTC
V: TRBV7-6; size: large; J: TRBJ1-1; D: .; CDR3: CASSFQSYTEAFF; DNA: TGTGCCAGCAGCTTCCAAAGCTACACTGAAGCTTTCTTT
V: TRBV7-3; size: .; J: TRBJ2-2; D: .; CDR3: CASSLGSGPLNTGELFF; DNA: TGTGCCAGCAGCTTAGGGTCGGGACCCTTGAACACCGGGGAGCTGTTTTTT
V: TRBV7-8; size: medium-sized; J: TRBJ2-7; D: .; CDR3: CASSLQGFSYEQYF; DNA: TGTGCCAGCAGCTTGCAGGGTTTTTCCTACGAGCAGTACTTC
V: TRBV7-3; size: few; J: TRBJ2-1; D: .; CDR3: CASSSSGLPQQFF; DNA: TGTGCCAGCAGTTCCTCTGGCCTACCACAGCAGTTCTTC
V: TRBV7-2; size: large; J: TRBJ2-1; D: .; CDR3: CASSLSRPAGEQFF; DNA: TGTGCCAGCAGCTTATCACGACCAGCGGGTGAGCAGTTCTTC
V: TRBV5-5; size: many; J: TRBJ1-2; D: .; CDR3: CASSLGRRMGNYGYTF; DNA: TGTGCCAGCAGCTTGGGACGGAGGATGGGGAACTATGGCTACACCTTC
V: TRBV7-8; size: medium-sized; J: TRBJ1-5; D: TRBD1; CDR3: CASSSGQGFSNQPQHF; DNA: TGTGCCAGCAGCTCTGGACAGGGATTCAGCAATCAGCCCCAGCATTTT
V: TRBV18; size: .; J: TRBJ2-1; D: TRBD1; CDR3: CASSGGTGREQFF; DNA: TGTGCCAGCTCAGGGGGGACAGGCCGGGAGCAGTTCTTC
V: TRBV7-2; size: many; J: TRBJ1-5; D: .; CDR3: CASSPQHRSNQPQHF; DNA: TGTGCCAGCAGCCCCCAGCACAGAAGCAATCAGCCCCAGCATTTT
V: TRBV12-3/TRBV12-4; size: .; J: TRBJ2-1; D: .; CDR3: CASSLIAASNEQFF; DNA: TGTGCCAGCAGTTTAATAGCGGCTTCGAATGAGCAGTTCTTC